The rows below give T cell receptor beta chains drawn from one sample of a study of blood T cell repertoires in COVID-19. The repertoire was sequenced with immunoSEQ multiplex PCR; TCRdb's copy has only in-frame clones and lacks some. Of fewer than 250,000 clones listed, 70% to 90% are singletons. The sequenced material came from peripheral blood. The receptors were gathered from a middle-aged man with acute or convalescent COVID-19. The CDR3 runs from the conserved cysteine through the conserved F or W. Clone size is given for some rows only: seen once, a few or many times, or a class if the clone is expanded.

. | TRBV7-9 | CASSLASVGGEKLFF
. | TRBV7-2 | CASSLGPRETQYF
. | TRBV14 | CASSQWRVSYNEQFF
. | TRBV18 | CASSREEMGQPQHF
few | TRBV27 | CASRIDRAAHREQYF
. | TRBV7-8 | CASSFGTDNQPQHF
. | TRBV6-5 | CASSYSPRANYGYTF
few | TRBV19 | CASTQTGGAGGYTF
. | TRBV5-4 | CASRGDKAYGYTF
. | TRBV5-1 | CASSAGGSNQPQHF
. | TRBV28 | CASSQQLAGVQETQYF
. | TRBV27 | CASSLRDRGFWTQYF
. | TRBV24-1 | CATSEAGPNQPQHF
few | TRBV9 | CASSEFLPGENTEAFF
. | TRBV4-3 | CASSPDRARGYTF
. | TRBV19 | CASSRTEDTEAFF
. | TRBV6-1 | CASSDREWGVRQPQHF
. | TRBV7-7 | CASSARFGSGNTIYF
once | TRBV7-9 | CASSLIGGQGNSPLHF
. | TRBV2 | CASTAPGLRGAEETQYF
. | TRBV5-8 | CASSFWGGRGNTEAFF
. | TRBV7-9 | CASTSGQGENYGYTF
. | TRBV2 | CASRTESQDTQYF
. | TRBV25-1 | CASSDTGTVYGYTF
. | TRBV19 | CASSIGQGVWGSNQPQHF
. | TRBV24-1 | CATSDTGQGGNEQFF
. | TRBV27 | CASYPSGFQPYEQYF
. | TRBV6-1 | CASSEQDSGNTIYF
. | TRBV3-1/TRBV3-2 | CASSQAQDRGNYGYTF
. | TRBV19 | CASSISPGVGPTDTQYF
. | TRBV7-3 | CASSPAGGYEQYF
. | TRBV6-5 | CASSLGQVVGYGYTF
. | TRBV4-3 | CASSQGLAGGYYEQYF
. | TRBV5-4 | CASSYRDRGGAYNSPLHF
. | TRBV2 | CASSEQGLVSPLHF
. | TRBV6-6 | CASSYSGTGAEAFF
. | TRBV7-2 | CASSLNQGRGGYTF